The 30 T cell receptor beta chains listed next were all sequenced from one sample in a study of CD8 T cells in Susac syndrome. Reverse transcription used roughly 0.45 to 1 ug RNA and random hexamers. TCRdb independently ran MiXCR on the immunoSEQ multiplex PCR reads; one entry per CDR3 protein. The table shows some 100,000 distinct CDR3 sequences, with approximately 95% occurring only once. Material: CD8+ T cells from PBMCs. These receptors all stem from a human donor with Susac syndrome.

The rearrangement uses TRBV28 and TRBJ2-3; the match to TRBD1 covers 8 bases. Germline V gene data show CDR1 as MDHEN and CDR2 as SYDVKM. The V and J ends lost 10 bases and 3 bases, in that order; junction bases with no gene match: 6. The CDR3 is 13 amino acids. The CDR3 DNA is TGTGCCACCACGACAGGGGAGACAGATACGCAGTATTTT. Its protein is CATTTGETDTQYF.

The chain recombines TRBV12-3 or TRBV12-4 with TRBJ2-4; D is unclear. Trimming shortened V by 7 bases and J by 2 bases, and 9 bases separated the two germline ends. This CDR3 has 13 amino acids. The CDR3: CASTYMTKNIQYF. The CDR3 DNA reads as TGTGCCAGCACTTATATGACCAAAAACATTCAGTACTTC.

DNA of the CDR3: TGCAGCGTTGGACGGGGTCCGGGGACCGGGGAGCTGTTTTTT. It specifies CSVGRGPGTGELFF. The chain uses TRBV29-1 and TRBJ2-2; D might be TRBD2 (5 bases). The CDR3 extends over 14 amino acids. Trimming stripped 4 bases from V and 5 bases from J, with 14 bases between. Germline V gene lookup returns CDR1 SQVTM and CDR2 ANQGSEA.

V gene TRBV10-3 combines with J gene TRBJ2-7, with a tentative D call TRBD2 (6 bases). This CDR3 region has 13 residues. From germline, CDR1 is ENHRY and CDR2 SYGVKD. The V end was cut by 0 bases, the J end by 4 bases, with 7 bases between. This CDR3 is CAISESGGYEQYF. The CDR3 nucleotides read TGTGCCATCAGTGAGTCAGGAGGGTACGAGCAGTACTTC.

The chain has TRBV29-1 and TRBJ2-7; D is possibly TRBD2 (6 bases). Deletions cut 0 bases from V and 0 bases from J, with 15 bases between. The CDR3 totals 16 residues. Germline V gives CDR1 SQVTM, CDR2 ANQGSEA. The CDR3 reads CSVEDGSTGSSYEQYF. The CDR3 DNA is TGCAGCGTTGAAGACGGGAGCACGGGGAGCTCCTACGAGCAGTACTTC.

This rearrangement joins TRBV13 to TRBJ2-1; possibly TRBD1 for D (5 bases). Germline V gene lookup returns CDR1 PRHDT and CDR2 FYEKMQ (reference sequence). Trimming shortened V by 7 bases and J by 0 bases, and 13 bases separated the two germline ends. The CDR3 runs 15 residues. CDR3 nucleotide sequence: TGTGCCAGCACCTCAGGGCCGAGCTCCTACAATGAGCAGTTCTTC. It specifies CASTSGPSSYNEQFF.

The CDR3 DNA follows: TGTGCCAGCGGACTCGGGGACAGCTATTCACCCCTCCACTTT. Protein sequence: CASGLGDSYSPLHF. The chain combines TRBV27 with TRBJ1-6; 7 bases are shared with TRBD1. Trimming at V came to 8 bases and at J to 8 bases, leaving 9 bases not matched to a gene. This CDR3 spans 14 amino acids. Looked up from germline, CDR1 is MNHEY and CDR2 is SMNVEV (reference sequence).

This chain uses TRBV20-1 with TRBJ2-7, with 8 bases that match TRBD1. V lost 8 bases and J lost 4; bases outside the gene matches: 10. Germline V gene lookup returns CDR1 DFQATT and CDR2 SNEGSKA (reference sequence). CDR3 length: 13 residues. The CDR3 sequence: CSNPGGRRYEQYF. CDR3 sequence (DNA): TGCAGTAACCCAGGGGGCCGGAGGTACGAGCAGTACTTC.

This rearrangement joins TRBV3-1 to TRBJ1-1; D gene uncertain. This CDR3 is built from 13 residues. V lost 4 bases and J lost 1, with 7 bases in between. Germline V gene lookup returns CDR1 LGHDT and CDR2 YNNKEL (reference sequence). Written as DNA, the CDR3 is TGTGCCAGCAGCCCCCGACAGAACACTGAAGCTTTCTTT. This encodes CASSPRQNTEAFF.

The chain has TRBV12-5 and TRBJ1-4, with D unclear. This CDR3 has 13 residues. Looked up from germline, CDR1 is LGHNT and CDR2 is FRNRAP. V was shortened by 4 bases and J by 6 bases, with 9 bases between the two germline ends. The CDR3 DNA is TGTGCTAGTGGTTACCCACCGGATGAAAAACTGTTTTTT. This encodes CASGYPPDEKLFF.

The chain combines TRBV5-1 with TRBJ2-7, with 11 nucleotides matching TRBD1. The CDR3 runs 16 residues. V was pared by 2 bases and J by 2 bases, with 6 bases of the junction left unmatched. Germline V lookup: CDR1 SGHRS, CDR2 YFSETQ. The CDR3: CASSFHRDRGTYEQYF. The DNA for the CDR3 is TGCGCCAGCAGCTTTCACCGGGACAGGGGGACCTACGAGCAGTACTTC.

The CDR3 reads CATSRGIAEPEETQYF. CDR3 bases: TGTGCCACCAGCAGAGGAATTGCTGAGCCTGAAGAGACCCAGTACTTC. This rearrangement joins TRBV15 to TRBJ2-5; D uncertain. Germline CDR1 LNHNV, CDR2 YYDKDF (reference sequence). This CDR3 spans 16 amino acids. Trimming shortened V by 1 base and J by 3 bases, and 15 bases separated the two germline ends.

J is TRBJ1-4 and V is TRBV12-3 or TRBV12-4; D possibly corresponds to TRBD1 (5 bases). The CDR3 is 14 residues long. The V end lost 7 bases, the J end lost 10 bases, and 19 bases lay between the germline ends. The DNA for the CDR3 is TGTGCCAGCACTCTAGGGGCCAGGATGGGAAAACTGTTTTTT. Amino acids: CASTLGARMGKLFF.

V is TRBV29-1 and J is TRBJ1-1; D uncertain. The CDR3 extends over 13 amino acids. Germline CDR1 is SQVTM and CDR2 is ANQGSEA. V lost 3 bases and J lost 1, with 9 bases in between. CDR3 in amino acids: CSVERRENTEAFF. CDR3 in DNA: TGCAGCGTTGAGAGGAGGGAGAACACTGAAGCTTTCTTT.

The DNA for the CDR3 is TGTGCCACCAGCAGCGGAGAAGCCGCCGGGGAGCTGTTTTTT. Its translation: CATSSGEAAGELFF. The chain is built from TRBV15 and TRBJ2-2; D remains unclear. Germline V CDR1 and CDR2: LNHNV, YYDKDF (reference sequence). V lost 3 bases to trimming and J lost 6 bases, with 11 bases between them. This CDR3 comprises 14 residues.

The rearrangement uses TRBV6-5 and TRBJ1-6; 7 bases align to TRBD1. The length of the CDR3 is 15 residues. The germline V gene has CDR1 MNHEY and CDR2 SVGAGI. V shed 8 bases and J 2 bases; nucleotides not matched to a gene: 6. The CDR3 region is CASASGTAYNSPLHF. The CDR3 DNA is TGTGCCAGCGCCTCAGGGACAGCCTATAATTCACCCCTCCACTTT.

The genes are TRBV19 and TRBJ1-1, with D possibly TRBD1 on 6 matching bases. This CDR3 contains 12 residues. Germline V lookup: CDR1 LNHDA, CDR2 SQIVND (reference sequence). With 6 bases removed from V and 8 bases from J, the gap between germline ends came to 13 bases. The CDR3 protein is CASRATGTEAFF. The CDR3 DNA sequence: TGTGCCAGTAGGGCGACCGGGACAGAAGCTTTCTTT.

V and J are TRBV7-2 and TRBJ2-3; possible D gene TRBD2, 6 bases. V was cut by 7 bases and J by 1 base, with 9 bases left in between. Germline lookup yields CDR1 SGHTA and CDR2 FQGNSA. There are 13 residues in the CDR3. CDR3 DNA: TGTGCCAGCAACCCGGGGGGCACAGATACGCAGTATTTT. Amino acids: CASNPGGTDTQYF.

V gene TRBV9 combines with J gene TRBJ1-1; no firm D call. The length of the CDR3 is 13 residues. The V end was cut by 8 bases, the J end by 0 bases, with 11 bases between. Germline CDR1 SGDLS, CDR2 YYNGEE. CDR3 sequence reads: CASNRILNTEAFF. CDR3 DNA: TGTGCCAGTAACAGAATTTTGAACACTGAAGCTTTCTTT. Looking up the rest from reference TRBV9 and TRBJ1-1 gives the full variable domain: DSGVTQTPKHLITATGQRVTLRCSPRSGDLSVYWYQQSLDQGLQFLIQYYNGEERAKGNILERFSAQQFPDLHSELNLSSLELGDSALYFCASNRILNTEAFFGQGTRLTVV.

V gene TRBV19 combines with J gene TRBJ2-3; 7 positions agree with TRBD2. The CDR3 runs 14 residues. V shed 7 bases and J 2 bases; nucleotides not matched to a gene: 6. Germline V lookup: CDR1 LNHDA, CDR2 SQIVND (reference sequence). CDR3 nucleotide sequence: TGTGCCAGTACCAACGGGGGGACCACAGATACGCAGTATTTT. It yields the protein CASTNGGTTDTQYF.

J is TRBJ1-1 and V is TRBV27; D remains ambiguous. The CDR3 is 11 amino acids. With 11 bases removed from V and 0 bases from J, the gap between germline ends came to 7 bases. Germline CDR1 reads MNHEY; CDR2 reads SMNVEV (reference sequence). The DNA for the CDR3 is TGTGCCGGAATCATGAACACTGAAGCTTTCTTT. The encoded protein is CAGIMNTEAFF.

The genes are TRBV4-2 and TRBJ1-6; no firm D call. Trimming removed 4 bases from V and 4 bases from J, with 8 bases in between. This CDR3 is 14 amino acids long. The germline gives CDR1 LGHNA, CDR2 YNFKEQ. The CDR3, as DNA: TGTGCCAGCAGCCCGTCCGGGTATAATTCACCCCTCCACTTT. Translating gives CASSPSGYNSPLHF.

The chain combines TRBV20-1 with TRBJ2-5; 12 bases line up with TRBD1. Germline lookup yields CDR1 DFQATT and CDR2 SNEGSKA (reference sequence). This CDR3 has 14 amino acids. The junction had 2 bases not matched to a gene; V was cut back by 5 bases and J by 1 base. In nucleotides, the CDR3 is TGCAGTGCTTGGGACAGGGGGCGCCAAGAGACCCAGTACTTC. It translates to CSAWDRGRQETQYF.

This chain links TRBV18 with TRBJ2-3; the D is unclear. This CDR3 is 13 amino acids long. Trimming left V 3 bases short and J 1 base short, with 5 bases between. CDR1 is KGHSH, CDR2 LQKENI, per germline. The CDR3 sequence: CASSPEGTDTQYF. For the CDR3, the DNA is TGTGCCAGCTCACCCGAGGGCACAGATACGCAGTATTTT.

The chain employs TRBV20-1 and TRBJ1-2; D might be TRBD1 (6 bases). CDR1 and CDR2 (germline): DFQATT, SNEGSKA (reference sequence). CDR3 length: 12 residues. CDR3 bases: TGCAGGATGGACAGCGAGGGGGATGGCTACACCTTC. The encoded protein is CRMDSEGDGYTF.

This clonotype was detected only a few times. This chain uses TRBV25-1 with TRBJ2-7, with D unresolved. CDR3 length equals 10 residues. The germline V gene encodes CDR1 MGHDK and CDR2 SYGVNS. The germline V and J ends were trimmed by 9 bases and 3 bases, with 6 bases remaining between them. CDR3 nucleotides: TGTGCCAGTGGGAACTACGAGCAGTACTTC. Translating it yields CASGNYEQYF.

CDR3 in amino acids: CATRRVADEQFF. The DNA for the CDR3 is TGTGCCACCCGCAGGGTTGCGGATGAGCAGTTCTTC. This sequence joins TRBV24-1 and TRBJ2-1; tentatively, D is TRBD1 (5 bases). Trimming left V 9 bases short and J 8 bases short, with 13 bases between. The length of the CDR3 is 12 residues. Germline V CDR1 and CDR2: KGHDR, SFDVKD.

The chain employs TRBV29-1 and TRBJ2-7; TRBD1 agrees at 7 bases. There are 11 residues in the CDR3. CDR1 is SQVTM, CDR2 ANQGSEA, per germline. V trimming: 5 bases; J trimming: 6 bases; junction bases outside the gene matches: 4. Here the CDR3 reads CSVRAGGEQYF. CDR3 sequence (DNA): TGCAGCGTTAGGGCAGGGGGCGAGCAGTACTTC.

The V and J genes are TRBV28 and TRBJ2-3, with TRBD2 matching over 8 bases. V lost 10 bases, J lost 3 bases, and 9 bases stayed unmatched. This CDR3 is 14 amino acids long. Germline V gives CDR1 MDHEN, CDR2 SYDVKM. CDR3 residues: CATLIAGTTDTQYF. The CDR3 DNA is TGTGCCACCCTAATAGCGGGGACGACAGATACGCAGTATTTT.

The count of this clonotype is one. V is TRBV28 and J is TRBJ2-7; tentative D call: TRBD1 (6 bases). This CDR3 region has 12 residues. Looked up from germline, CDR1 is MDHEN and CDR2 is SYDVKM. The V gene lost 6 bases and the J gene lost 6 bases, with 12 bases spanning the gap. This chain's CDR3 is CASRLGGSEQYF. Written as DNA, the CDR3 is TGTGCCAGCAGATTAGGGGGTTCCGAGCAGTACTTC.